A single sample is the source of the 26 T cell receptor beta chains below, sequenced in a study of T cell changes during pregnancy in multiple sclerosis (dated by TCRdb to about 2019). Libraries were constructed by the immunoSEQ multiplex PCR assay. TCRdb obtained this table from immuneACCESS and retained in-frame rearrangements with V and J assigned. These tables miss some clones; where compared with another copy, unresolved V genes account for less than half of the shortfall, and the remainder is unexplained. The sample table records more than 50,000 clones; 80% to 90% of these occur just once. The top ten constitute around 2.5% of the sample. The input for sequencing was peripheral blood, taken in the first trimester of pregnancy. The receptors derive from a female donor with multiple sclerosis, enrolled in a pregnancy study.

The chain links TRBV30 to TRBJ2-7; perhaps TRBD1 as D (6 bases). Per germline, CDR1 GTSNPN and CDR2 SVGIG (reference sequence). CDR3 length: 14 residues. The germline V and J ends were trimmed by 2 bases and 4 bases, with 15 bases remaining between them. CDR3 bases: TGTGCCTGGAGTAGCGGCAGGGGTTCTTACGAGCAGTACTTC. It specifies CAWSSGRGSYEQYF. Looking up the rest from reference TRBV30 and TRBJ2-7 gives the full variable domain: SQTIHQWPATLVQPVGSPLSLECTVEGTSNPNLYWYRQAAGRGLQLLFYSVGIGQISSEVPQNLSASRPQDRQFILSSKKLLLSDSGFYLCAWSSGRGSYEQYFGPGTRLTVT.

This rearrangement joins TRBV10-3 to TRBJ1-5; TRBD1 agrees at 10 bases. The trim removed 4 bases at V and 7 bases at J, leaving 4 bases unmatched. Germline-derived CDR1 and CDR2 are ENHRY and SYGVKD. This CDR3 has 14 amino acids. The CDR3 DNA reads TGTGCCATCAGTGTTGGGACAGGGGAACAGCCCCAGCATTTT. Translated, it gives CAISVGTGEQPQHF.

In this sample, this clone turned up once. This chain uses TRBV5-1 with TRBJ2-5; 7 nucleotides align to TRBD1. From germline, CDR1 is SGHRS and CDR2 YFSETQ. The V gene end was trimmed by 0 bases and the J gene end by 0 bases; junction bases not matched to a gene: 11. CDR3 length: 18 amino acids. CDR3 DNA sequence: TGCGCCAGCAGCTTGGCCATGAGGACAGGCTTAGACCAAGAGACCCAGTACTTC. It specifies CASSLAMRTGLDQETQYF.

The chain recombines TRBV7-2 with TRBJ1-1, with a possible D match to TRBD1 (6 bases). The CDR3 sequence is 16 residues long. Trimming pared 1 base from V and 11 bases from J, leaving 23 bases between. Germline loops: CDR1 SGHTA, CDR2 FQGNSA. The CDR3 protein is CASSLVVPLGHLGAFF. The CDR3, as DNA: TGTGCCAGCAGCTTAGTGGTTCCCTTGGGACACCTCGGGGCTTTCTTT. Full variable domain (outside the CDR3, taken from reference TRBV7-2 and TRBJ1-1): GAGVSQSPSNKVTEKGKDVELRCDPISGHTALYWYRQSLGQGLEFLIYFQGNSAPDKSGLPSDRFSAERTGGSVSTLTIQRTQQEDSAVYLCASSLVVPLGHLGAFFGQGTRLTVV.

V is TRBV7-2 and J is TRBJ1-5; 7 positions match TRBD1. CDR3 length: 15 amino acids. The V segment lost 5 bases and the J segment 0 bases; nucleotides outside the gene matches: 4. Germline loops: CDR1 SGHTA, CDR2 FQGNSA. In DNA form, the CDR3 reads TGTGCCAGCAGCCTGGGACAGCCTAGCAATCAGCCCCAGCATTTT. Encoded protein: CASSLGQPSNQPQHF.

This clone turned up a few times. V is TRBV10-1 and J is TRBJ2-7, with D perhaps matching TRBD1 (7 bases). The CDR3 sequence is 16 residues long. Germline CDR1 is WNHNN and CDR2 is SYGVQD (reference sequence). The V end lost 8 bases, the J end lost 5 bases, and 25 bases lay between the germline ends. CDR3 nucleotide sequence: TGCGCCAGCCCTGGGGGGCGACAGGGAGGCTTCGACGAGCAGTACTTC. Translated: CASPGGRQGGFDEQYF.

The genes are TRBV11-2 and TRBJ2-3, with 10 bases aligning to TRBD1. This CDR3 contains 15 residues. J gave up 7 bases and V 4 bases, and 8 bases lay outside the gene matches. Germline CDR1 reads SGHAT; CDR2 reads FQNNGV. CDR3 residues: CASSSTGTGEYTQYF. The CDR3 bases are TGTGCCAGCAGCTCAACCGGGACAGGGGAATATACGCAGTATTTT.

The J gene is TRBJ2-1, the V gene TRBV4-1; TRBD2 might be the D (6 bases). V was trimmed by 4 bases and J by 2 bases, leaving 15 bases between them. CDR1 MGHRA and CDR2 YSYEKL come from the germline V gene. The CDR3 consists of 16 residues. The CDR3 sequence is CASSLPPGVTYNEQFF. CDR3 bases: TGCGCCAGCAGCCTGCCCCCGGGAGTTACCTACAATGAGCAGTTCTTC.

This chain joins TRBV4-1 and TRBJ2-1; 10 positions match TRBD1. Trimming took 3 bases from V and 0 from J; bases not matched to a gene: 11. The length of the CDR3 is 19 residues. Germline V gives CDR1 MGHRA, CDR2 YSYEKL. The CDR3 here is CASSHLPGQGLSSYNEQFF. CDR3 in DNA: TGCGCCAGCAGCCACTTACCGGGACAGGGGTTGAGCTCCTACAATGAGCAGTTCTTC.

The chain combines TRBV7-9 with TRBJ1-5; 7 bases align to TRBD1. Looked up from germline, CDR1 is SEHNR and CDR2 is FQNEAQ (reference sequence). The trim removed 1 base at V and 0 bases at J, leaving 12 bases unmatched. The CDR3 contains 19 residues. CDR3 in amino acids: CASSLGTWGQIHSNQPQHF. In DNA form, the CDR3 reads TGTGCCAGCAGCTTAGGAACGTGGGGACAGATTCATAGCAATCAGCCCCAGCATTTT.

This clone appeared once. V is TRBV7-3 and J is TRBJ2-1; 15 bases are shared with TRBD2. Germline loops: CDR1 SGHTA, CDR2 FQGTGA. The V gene end was trimmed by 5 bases and the J gene end by 7 bases; junction bases not matched to a gene: 6. The CDR3 covers 16 residues. The CDR3, as DNA: TGTGCCAGCAGCCCCAGGGGGACTAGCGGGGGGAATGAGCAGTTCTTC. This translates into CASSPRGTSGGNEQFF.

The chain carries TRBV29-1 and TRBJ1-2, with 9 bases aligning to TRBD1. The CDR3 has 18 residues. CDR1 SQVTM and CDR2 ANQGSEA come from the germline V gene. The junction had 19 bases not matched to a gene; V was cut back by 4 bases and J by 4 bases. CDR3 DNA sequence: TGCAGCGTTGTTCCCACTCCTGCCGGGACAGGGCTTTCCTATGGCTACACCTTC. This codes for CSVVPTPAGTGLSYGYTF.

There are a few counts of this clone. V usage is TRBV5-1 and J usage is TRBJ2-5, with a weak D call TRBD2 (5 bases). V lost 4 bases and J 2 bases, leaving 12 bases between the germline ends. The CDR3 covers 14 residues. Germline V gene data show CDR1 as SGHRS and CDR2 as YFSETQ. CDR3: CASSRLPGQETQYF. CDR3 DNA sequence: TGCGCCAGCAGCCGACTCCCGGGGCAAGAGACCCAGTACTTC.

The CDR3 DNA sequence: TGTGCCAGCAGCTTGGTCGGACAGGGGAAATTCTTC. Protein product: CASSLVGQGKFF. The V call is TRBV5-4, the J call TRBJ2-1; 9 bases align to TRBD1. V was clipped by 0 bases and J by 16 bases; unmatched bases: 5. CDR1 and CDR2 (germline): SGHNT, YYREEE (reference sequence). The CDR3 extends over 12 amino acids. Full variable domain (rest looked up from reference TRBV5-4 and TRBJ2-1): ETGVTQSPTHLIKTRGQQVTLRCSSQSGHNTVSWYQQALGQGPQFIFQYYREEENGRGNFPPRFSGLQFPNYSSELNVNALELDDSALYLCASSLVGQGKFFGPGTRLTVL.

The V call is TRBV5-5, the J call TRBJ1-3; D ambiguous. This CDR3 has 13 residues. V lost 0 bases and J 3 bases, leaving 4 bases between the germline ends. Germline values: CDR1 SGHKS, CDR2 YYEKEE (reference sequence). CDR3 in DNA: TGTGCCAGCAGCTTGGACTTTGGAAACACCATATATTTT. Translating it yields CASSLDFGNTIYF.

V is TRBV11-3 and J is TRBJ2-7; D might be TRBD2 (5 bases). From germline, CDR1 is SGHNT and CDR2 YENEEA. This CDR3 has 14 residues. V was clipped by 1 base and J by 0 bases, with 7 bases between them. CDR3 residues: CASSLAGFSYEQYF. CDR3 nucleotides: TGTGCCAGCAGCTTAGCGGGATTCTCCTACGAGCAGTACTTC.

The V call is TRBV5-1, the J call TRBJ2-1; TRBD1 matches 9 bases. Trimming at V came to 3 bases and at J to 8 bases, leaving 6 bases not matched to a gene. There are 14 residues in the CDR3. CDR1 and CDR2 from the germline V gene are SGHRS and YFSETQ. The CDR3 here is CASSWTGVFDEQFF. CDR3 nucleotides: TGCGCCAGCAGCTGGACAGGGGTTTTCGATGAGCAGTTCTTC.

The gene calls are TRBV7-8 and TRBJ2-3, with D tentatively TRBD2 (7 bases). V gave up 5 bases and J gave up 2 bases, with 8 bases separating them. Germline assignment: CDR1 SGHVS and CDR2 FQNEAQ. The CDR3 sequence is 13 residues long. The CDR3 protein is CASSGGATDTQYF. CDR3 DNA sequence: TGTGCCAGCAGCGGGGGGGCCACAGATACGCAGTATTTT.

This chain links TRBV27 with TRBJ1-2, with D tentatively TRBD1 (6 bases). The CDR3 is 18 amino acids. V was cut by 3 bases and J by 4 bases, with 24 bases left in between. Germline V gene sequence: CDR1 MNHEY, CDR2 SMNVEV (reference sequence). The CDR3 nucleotides read TGTGCCAGCAGTTTCCGTAAACAGGGAAGCGAGTACAGCTATGGCTACACCTTC. Translation: CASSFRKQGSEYSYGYTF.

The J gene is TRBJ2-1, the V gene TRBV6-1; D may be TRBD2 (5 bases). Trimming removed 10 bases from V and 4 bases from J, with 20 bases in between. This CDR3 is 15 amino acids long. Germline-derived CDR1 and CDR2 are MNHNS and SASEGT. This chain's CDR3 is CATAPMAGPYNEQFF. The CDR3 nucleotides read TGTGCCACCGCTCCGATGGCGGGCCCTTACAATGAGCAGTTCTTC.

CDR3 loop: CASSQVGQAHRPFF. The CDR3 DNA reads TGCGCCAGCAGCCAAGTGGGACAGGCGCATCGACCCTTCTTT. The chain couples TRBV4-3 to TRBJ1-1; TRBD1 agrees at 8 bases. This CDR3 is 14 amino acids long. V was clipped by 1 base and J by 14 bases; unmatched bases: 12. CDR1 is LGHNA, CDR2 YSLEER, per germline.

The chain recombines TRBV19 with TRBJ1-5; 7 positions agree with TRBD1. The germline V gene has CDR1 LNHDA and CDR2 SQIVND (reference sequence). The CDR3 length is 16 residues. V was clipped by 1 base and J by 4 bases; unmatched bases: 7. The chain's CDR3 is CASSIGWDRINQPQHF. The CDR3 DNA reads as TGTGCCAGTAGTATAGGTTGGGACAGAATAAATCAGCCCCAGCATTTT.

The CDR3 sequence: CAWEGRAGTEAFF. The CDR3 bases are TGTGCCTGGGAAGGGAGGGCAGGCACTGAAGCTTTCTTT. This chain links TRBV30 with TRBJ1-1; D not certain. V was cut by 5 bases and J by 4 bases, with 14 bases left in between. Germline CDR1 reads GTSNPN; CDR2 reads SVGIG (reference sequence). The CDR3 runs 13 residues.

The chain uses TRBV19 and TRBJ2-2; TRBD1 aligns across 9 bases. The junction had 5 bases not matched to a gene; V was cut back by 5 bases and J by 7 bases. Looked up from germline, CDR1 is LNHDA and CDR2 is SQIVND (reference sequence). This CDR3 contains 14 residues. The DNA of the CDR3 is TGTGCCAGTAGTTCGGGACAGGGAGGCGGGGAGCTGTTTTTT. Its translation: CASSSGQGGGELFF.

As to this clone: Sequence at one end of the junction differs from germline and may be a read error. The gene calls are TRBV30 and TRBJ1-1; 7 nucleotides align to TRBD1. Germline V gene data show CDR1 as GTSNPN and CDR2 as SVGIG (reference sequence). The CDR3 runs 19 residues. This CDR3 is CAWNQLVDSTGAGNAEAFF. CDR3 nucleotide sequence: TGTGCCTGGAATCAGCTGGTCGACAGCACAGGGGCTGGGAACGCTGAAGCTTTCTTT.

V gene TRBV5-6 combines with J gene TRBJ2-7, with D perhaps matching TRBD1 (6 bases). The V gene lost 2 bases and the J gene lost 3 bases, with 18 bases spanning the gap. The V gene's germline CDR1 is SGHDT and CDR2 YYEEEE. CDR3 length: 16 residues. The CDR3: CASSLGWGHSVYEQYF. CDR3 in DNA: TGTGCCAGCAGCTTAGGGTGGGGGCATTCAGTCTACGAGCAGTACTTC.